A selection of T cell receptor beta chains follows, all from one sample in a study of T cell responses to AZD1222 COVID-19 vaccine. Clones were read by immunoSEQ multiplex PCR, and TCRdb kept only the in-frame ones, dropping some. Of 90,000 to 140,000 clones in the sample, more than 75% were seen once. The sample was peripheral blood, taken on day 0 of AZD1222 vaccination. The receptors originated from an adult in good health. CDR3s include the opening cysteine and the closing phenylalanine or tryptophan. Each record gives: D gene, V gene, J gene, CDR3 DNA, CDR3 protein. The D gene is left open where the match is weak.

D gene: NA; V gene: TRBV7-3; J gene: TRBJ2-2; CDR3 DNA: TGTGCCAGCAGCTTAACCGGTCCGCTTGAAGCGAACACCGGGGAGCTGTTTTTT; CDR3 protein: CASSLTGPLEANTGELFF
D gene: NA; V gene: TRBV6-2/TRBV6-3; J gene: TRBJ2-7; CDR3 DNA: TGTGCCAGCAGTCTCCGGGACACGAGCTCCTACGAGCAGTACTTC; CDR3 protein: CASSLRDTSSYEQYF
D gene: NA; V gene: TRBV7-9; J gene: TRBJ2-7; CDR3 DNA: TGTGCCAGCAGCCAGGACCCCTACGAGCAGTACTTC; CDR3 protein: CASSQDPYEQYF
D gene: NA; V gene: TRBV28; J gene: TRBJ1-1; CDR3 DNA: TGTGCCAGCACTTCGGCATCCGCAGGGTCTAACACTGAAGCTTTCTTT; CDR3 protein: CASTSASAGSNTEAFF
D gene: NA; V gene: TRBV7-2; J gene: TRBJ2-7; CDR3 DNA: TGTGCCAGCAGTCCAGCCGGGCCCCACGAGCAGTACTTC; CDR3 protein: CASSPAGPHEQYF
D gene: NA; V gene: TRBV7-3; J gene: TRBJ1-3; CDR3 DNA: TGTGCCAGCAGCCACGAGCGGGGAAACACCATATATTTT; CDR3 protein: CASSHERGNTIYF
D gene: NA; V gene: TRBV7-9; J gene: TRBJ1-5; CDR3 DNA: TGTGCCAGCAGCTTAGGGACTCAGCCCCAGCATTTT; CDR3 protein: CASSLGTQPQHF
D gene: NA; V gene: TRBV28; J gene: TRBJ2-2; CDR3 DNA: TGTGCCAGCAGTTTAGTAGGCAGTCCGAACACCGGGGAGCTGTTTTTT; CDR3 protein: CASSLVGSPNTGELFF
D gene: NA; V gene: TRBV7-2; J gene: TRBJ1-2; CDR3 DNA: TGTGCCAGCAGCTTAGCGATAGGACAGCTTCTTTATGGCTACACCTTC; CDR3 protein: CASSLAIGQLLYGYTF
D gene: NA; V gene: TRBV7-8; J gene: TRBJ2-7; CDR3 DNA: TGTGCCAGCAGCCCGAGATTCTACGAGCAGTACTTC; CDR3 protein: CASSPRFYEQYF
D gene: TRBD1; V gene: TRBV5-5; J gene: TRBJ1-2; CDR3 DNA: TGTGCCAGCAGCTCCCCCGACAGGGGGCAGGGTGGCTACACCTTC; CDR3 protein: CASSSPDRGQGGYTF
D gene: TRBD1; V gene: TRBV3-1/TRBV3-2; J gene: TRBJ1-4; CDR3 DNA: TGTGCCAGCAGCCAAGTCCAGGGGGCTGAAAAACTGTTTTTT; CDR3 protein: CASSQVQGAEKLFF
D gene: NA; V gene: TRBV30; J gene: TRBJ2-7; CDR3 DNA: TGTGCCTGGAGTTCTCAGGGCTACGAGCAGTACTTC; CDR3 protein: CAWSSQGYEQYF